This TCR beta chain was sequenced during a study of OX40 agonist ivuxolimab in advanced cancers. Study-wide context: A diagnosis of hepatocellular carcinoma, melanoma, renal cell or head and neck cancer was present in dose-escalation patients.

This clone was observed once. No antigen is known for it. Study findings and constraints: The study found that CD8+ T cells averaged more expanded clones than CD4+.

TCRdb keeps only in-frame clones here, not all; method: immunoSEQ multiplex PCR. The repertoire holds about 60,000 clones, with less than 95% as singletons. Germline V gene lookup returns CDR1 MDHEN and CDR2 SYDVKM. The CDR3 sequence is 15 residues long. Trimming at V came to 1 base and at J to 12 bases, leaving 11 bases not matched to a gene. The cohort excluded patients with autoimmune disease history or systemic immunosuppression. Blood draws occurred at baseline, cycle 4 day 1, and cycle 7 day 1. This clonotype was sampled from an adult with an advanced solid tumor such as melanoma, head and neck, liver or kidney cancer. The chain carries TRBV28 and TRBJ2-2, with 7 bases lining up with TRBD2. The source material was CD4+ or CD8+ T cells sorted from blood, sampled in a trial of the OX40 agonist ivuxolimab. DNA of the CDR3: TGTGCCAGCAGTTTATCCAGCGGGAAGCCGAACAAGCTGTTTTTT. Amino acid sequence: CASSLSSGKPNKLFF.